A few counts support the clone carrying this T cell receptor (beta chain). The data are from a study of T cells in Graves' hyperthyroidism and ophthalmopathy. CDR1 is LNHDA and CDR2 is SQIVND in the germline V gene (reference sequence). The V end was cut by 1 base, the J end by 4 bases, with 13 bases between. The CDR3 covers 15 residues. Amplification of TCR beta CDR3 regions used RNA as the template. The HTBI primer set was used in a first-round RT-PCR of the TCR CDR3. TCRdb analysed the multiplex PCR reads with MiXCR anew, one entry per CDR3 protein. In the table there are about 420,000 distinct CDR3 sequences, roughly 14% of which are singletons.

The TCR was taken from a woman aged 18-29 years with Graves' hyperthyroidism. The sample taken for sequencing was blood. This sequence joins TRBV19 and TRBJ1-1; unclear D gene. The CDR3 region has the DNA TGTGCCAGTAGTATAGGGTCAGCTATATCCACTGAAGCTTTCTTT. It yields the protein CASSIGSAISTEAFF.